The rows below give T cell receptor beta chains drawn from one sample of a study of blood T cells in healthy people across ages. TCRdb recomputed calls from the 5' RACE reads with MiXCR, one row per CDR3 protein. The sample lists 730,000 or so distinct CDR3 sequences, approximately 40% occurring once. The specimen was blood. All receptors derive from a man older than 75 in good health. Each CDR3 is given with its conserved first and last residue. The order of the fields is D gene, V gene, J gene, clone size, CDR3 DNA, CDR3 protein. A D gene is named only where the DNA matches it firmly. Clone size appears in some rows only: once, few, many, or a class for an expanded clone.

D gene: .; V gene: TRBV10-2; J gene: TRBJ2-5; clone size: few; CDR3 DNA: TGCGCCATAGGAACAGGGTGGGAGACCCAGTACTTC; CDR3 protein: CAIGTGWETQYF
D gene: TRBD2; V gene: TRBV20-1; J gene: TRBJ2-6; clone size: .; CDR3 DNA: TGCAGTGCTACACCGACTAGCGGGAGCCCTGGGGCCAACGTCCTGACTTTC; CDR3 protein: CSATPTSGSPGANVLTF
D gene: .; V gene: TRBV3-1; J gene: TRBJ1-6; clone size: .; CDR3 DNA: TGTGCTAGCAGCCACCAGGGACGGGAAAATTCACCCCTCCACTTT; CDR3 protein: CASSHQGRENSPLHF
D gene: .; V gene: TRBV30; J gene: TRBJ1-1; clone size: .; CDR3 DNA: TGTGCCTGGAATCAGGAGTTGGGTACTGAAGCTTTCTTT; CDR3 protein: CAWNQELGTEAFF
D gene: TRBD2; V gene: TRBV20-1; J gene: TRBJ2-1; clone size: few; CDR3 DNA: TGCAGTGCTCTCCGAGGGAGCGGGGGAATCAGTGAGCAGTTCTTC; CDR3 protein: CSALRGSGGISEQFF
D gene: TRBD1; V gene: TRBV24-1; J gene: TRBJ2-3; clone size: .; CDR3 DNA: TGTGCCACCAGTGAGTCGGGACAGGGCTCCCCCGCAGATACGCAGTATTTT; CDR3 protein: CATSESGQGSPADTQYF
D gene: TRBD1; V gene: TRBV7-9; J gene: TRBJ2-7; clone size: .; CDR3 DNA: TGTGCCAGCAGTTCCGACAGGGCGTTCTACGAGCAGTACTTC; CDR3 protein: CASSSDRAFYEQYF
D gene: .; V gene: TRBV3-1; J gene: TRBJ1-5; clone size: .; CDR3 DNA: TGCGCCAGCAGCCAAGTACGCGTGAATGGGGGCAATCAGCCCCAGCATTTT; CDR3 protein: CASSQVRVNGGNQPQHF
D gene: TRBD2; V gene: TRBV11-3; J gene: TRBJ2-5; clone size: .; CDR3 DNA: TGTGCCAGCAGCTTCGGCGGGAGGGCCGTTCGCCAAGAGACCCAGTACTTC; CDR3 protein: CASSFGGRAVRQETQYF
D gene: .; V gene: TRBV20-1; J gene: TRBJ2-2; clone size: .; CDR3 DNA: TGCAGTGCTAGACGCGGCGGCGTCGCGAACACCGGGGAGCTGTTTTTT; CDR3 protein: CSARRGGVANTGELFF
D gene: TRBD2; V gene: TRBV29-1; J gene: TRBJ2-1; clone size: .; CDR3 DNA: TGCAGCGTTGAGGGGGGACTAGCGGGGTTTGAGCAGTTCTTC; CDR3 protein: CSVEGGLAGFEQFF
D gene: .; V gene: TRBV6-5; J gene: TRBJ2-7; clone size: once; CDR3 DNA: TGTGCCAGCAGTTCTGAGGGGGGCTCCTACAATGAGCAGTACTTC; CDR3 protein: CASSSEGGSYNEQYF
D gene: .; V gene: TRBV7-9; J gene: TRBJ2-1; clone size: .; CDR3 DNA: TGTGCCAGCAGCTTAGAGGGGGGAGGCTCCTACAATGAGCAGTTCTTC; CDR3 protein: CASSLEGGGSYNEQFF
D gene: .; V gene: TRBV27; J gene: TRBJ2-1; clone size: .; CDR3 DNA: TGTGCCAGCAGTGTATTGGGCAGAAGCTCCTACAATGAGCAGTTCTTC; CDR3 protein: CASSVLGRSSYNEQFF
D gene: .; V gene: TRBV7-2; J gene: TRBJ2-7; clone size: few; CDR3 DNA: TGTGCCATCCAGCTGGAGGCAGGGACCTATGAGCAGTACTTC; CDR3 protein: CAIQLEAGTYEQYF
D gene: .; V gene: TRBV20-1; J gene: TRBJ1-2; clone size: once; CDR3 DNA: TGCAGTGCTAGAGATACCAAACTCTATGGCTACACCTTC; CDR3 protein: CSARDTKLYGYTF
D gene: .; V gene: TRBV30; J gene: TRBJ2-5; clone size: few; CDR3 DNA: TGTGCCTGCAAGGGCGGCAGCCCTGAAGAGACCCAGTACTTC; CDR3 protein: CACKGGSPEETQYF
D gene: .; V gene: TRBV6-5; J gene: TRBJ2-3; clone size: .; CDR3 DNA: TGTGCCAGCAGTTACTCGCCAAGGGCTAGCTTCGCAGATACGCAGTATTTT; CDR3 protein: CASSYSPRASFADTQYF
D gene: .; V gene: TRBV30; J gene: TRBJ2-5; clone size: .; CDR3 DNA: TGTGCCTGGAAAACCGGGACCACGAGATTTTGGGAGCAGTACTTC; CDR3 protein: CAWKTGTTRFWEQYF
D gene: .; V gene: TRBV7-2; J gene: TRBJ2-1; clone size: many; CDR3 DNA: TGTGCCAGCAGTTTGGGGTACAATGAGCAGTTCTTC; CDR3 protein: CASSLGYNEQFF
D gene: .; V gene: TRBV5-1; J gene: TRBJ2-5; clone size: many; CDR3 DNA: TGCGCCAGCAGCCGTACCGGGACAACGTACCAAGAGACCCAGTACTTC; CDR3 protein: CASSRTGTTYQETQYF
D gene: TRBD1; V gene: TRBV2; J gene: TRBJ2-7; clone size: .; CDR3 DNA: TGTGCCAGCAGTGTTTTAGGGACAGAAGGCGAGCAGTACTTC; CDR3 protein: CASSVLGTEGEQYF
D gene: TRBD2; V gene: TRBV7-2; J gene: TRBJ2-7; clone size: many; CDR3 DNA: TGTGCCAGCAGCTTACGGGAGGAGAACGAGCAGTACTTC; CDR3 protein: CASSLREENEQYF
D gene: TRBD1; V gene: TRBV12-3/TRBV12-4; J gene: TRBJ2-1; clone size: .; CDR3 DNA: TGTGCCAGCAGACGAGACAGGGGGATTGAGCAGTTCTTC; CDR3 protein: CASRRDRGIEQFF
D gene: TRBD2; V gene: TRBV4-3; J gene: TRBJ2-1; clone size: many; CDR3 DNA: TGCGCCAGCAGCCAGCAACTAGCGGGACAATACAATGAGCAGTTCTTC; CDR3 protein: CASSQQLAGQYNEQFF
D gene: .; V gene: TRBV7-7; J gene: TRBJ2-1; clone size: .; CDR3 DNA: TGTGCTAGCAGCTTAGTCCCCGGGGCGTACTACAATGAGCAGTTCTTC; CDR3 protein: CASSLVPGAYYNEQFF
D gene: .; V gene: TRBV12-3/TRBV12-4; J gene: TRBJ2-5; clone size: few; CDR3 DNA: TGTGCCAGCAGTTTAGAGGCAGTCTTGGGGTACCAAGAGACCCAGTACTTC; CDR3 protein: CASSLEAVLGYQETQYF
D gene: TRBD1; V gene: TRBV3-1; J gene: TRBJ2-7; clone size: .; CDR3 DNA: TGTGCCAGCAGCCAAGTCCAGGGGGCAAGCGACGAGCAGTACTTC; CDR3 protein: CASSQVQGASDEQYF
D gene: .; V gene: TRBV28; J gene: TRBJ2-5; clone size: .; CDR3 DNA: TGTGCCAGCAGTTTACGGAGGGGCGCTGGTGTCGAGACCCAGTACTTC; CDR3 protein: CASSLRRGAGVETQYF
D gene: TRBD1; V gene: TRBV20-1; J gene: TRBJ1-1; clone size: .; CDR3 DNA: TGCAGTGCTCCCGGACAGGGTAGGACTGAAGCTTTCTTT; CDR3 protein: CSAPGQGRTEAFF
D gene: .; V gene: TRBV28; J gene: TRBJ2-1; clone size: .; CDR3 DNA: TGTGCCAGCGCGGCAGGGACTTTTGGTGAGCAGTTCTTC; CDR3 protein: CASAAGTFGEQFF
D gene: TRBD2; V gene: TRBV20-1; J gene: TRBJ2-5; clone size: many; CDR3 DNA: TGCAGTGCCACTAGCGAAGAGACCCAGTACTTC; CDR3 protein: CSATSEETQYF
D gene: TRBD1; V gene: TRBV6-6; J gene: TRBJ1-6; clone size: few; CDR3 DNA: TGTGCCAGCAGCTACAGGGGGCAGACCTATAATTCACCCCTCCACTTT; CDR3 protein: CASSYRGQTYNSPLHF
D gene: .; V gene: TRBV7-9; J gene: TRBJ2-2; clone size: .; CDR3 DNA: TGTGCCAGCAGCTTAGTGGCAGGAGCGAACACCGGGGAGCTGTTTTTT; CDR3 protein: CASSLVAGANTGELFF
D gene: .; V gene: TRBV3-1; J gene: TRBJ2-7; clone size: many; CDR3 DNA: TGTGCCAGCAGCAGGGGCCGCTCCTACGAGCAGTACTTC; CDR3 protein: CASSRGRSYEQYF
D gene: .; V gene: TRBV29-1; J gene: TRBJ2-7; clone size: few; CDR3 DNA: TGCAGCGTTCGGGCGAGGGGGATCGGGGCCTACGAGCAGTACTTC; CDR3 protein: CSVRARGIGAYEQYF
D gene: .; V gene: TRBV20-1; J gene: TRBJ2-5; clone size: few; CDR3 DNA: TGCAGTGCTAGAGAGGACCGCGCGGAGGCGTTGGAGACCCAGTACTTC; CDR3 protein: CSAREDRAEALETQYF
D gene: TRBD1; V gene: TRBV6-2/TRBV6-3; J gene: TRBJ1-5; clone size: few; CDR3 DNA: TGTGCCAGCAGGACGACAGGGAAGAGCAATCAGCCCCAGCATTTT; CDR3 protein: CASRTTGKSNQPQHF
D gene: TRBD2; V gene: TRBV27; J gene: TRBJ2-4; clone size: .; CDR3 DNA: TGTGCCAGCAGAACTACTAGCGGGATTAGCCAGCAGTACTTC; CDR3 protein: CASRTTSGISQQYF
D gene: TRBD1; V gene: TRBV18; J gene: TRBJ1-1; clone size: .; CDR3 DNA: TGTGCCAGCTCACCACGCAGGGGGGACACTGAAGCTTTCTTT; CDR3 protein: CASSPRRGDTEAFF
D gene: TRBD1; V gene: TRBV7-8; J gene: TRBJ2-5; clone size: .; CDR3 DNA: TGTGCCAGCAGTGTTTCGACAGGGGGCGTTGAGACCCAGTACTTC; CDR3 protein: CASSVSTGGVETQYF
D gene: .; V gene: TRBV20-1; J gene: TRBJ1-5; clone size: .; CDR3 DNA: TGCAGTGCTAGCTCGACAAGGGATCCCAATCAGCCCCAGCATTTT; CDR3 protein: CSASSTRDPNQPQHF
D gene: TRBD2; V gene: TRBV5-1; J gene: TRBJ2-1; clone size: .; CDR3 DNA: TGCGCCAGCAGCTCGCCCCCTATAGGCGGGGGGAACAATGAGCAGTTCTTC; CDR3 protein: CASSSPPIGGGNNEQFF
D gene: .; V gene: TRBV12-3/TRBV12-4; J gene: TRBJ2-5; clone size: .; CDR3 DNA: TGTGCCAGCGAACAAGAGACCCAGTACTTC; CDR3 protein: CASEQETQYF
D gene: .; V gene: TRBV3-1; J gene: TRBJ2-2; clone size: few; CDR3 DNA: TGTGCCAGCAGCCAATCACCTCCCCCGAACACCGGGGAGCTGTTTTTT; CDR3 protein: CASSQSPPPNTGELFF
D gene: .; V gene: TRBV29-1; J gene: TRBJ2-5; clone size: few; CDR3 DNA: TGCAGCGTTCGAGGGCTTCGAGAGACCCAGTACTTC; CDR3 protein: CSVRGLRETQYF
D gene: TRBD1; V gene: TRBV24-1; J gene: TRBJ2-4; clone size: few; CDR3 DNA: TGTGCCACCAGTGATGCGACAGGGGGGGACAAAAACATTCAGTACTTC; CDR3 protein: CATSDATGGDKNIQYF
D gene: TRBD1; V gene: TRBV7-2; J gene: TRBJ1-1; clone size: .; CDR3 DNA: TGTGCCAGCAGCTACAGGGGGCGGATGAACACTGAAGCTTTCTTT; CDR3 protein: CASSYRGRMNTEAFF
D gene: TRBD2; V gene: TRBV6-2/TRBV6-3; J gene: TRBJ2-1; clone size: few; CDR3 DNA: TGTGCCAGCAGTCTGACTAGCGGGACAATTCAGTTCTTC; CDR3 protein: CASSLTSGTIQFF
D gene: TRBD1; V gene: TRBV5-1; J gene: TRBJ2-7; clone size: .; CDR3 DNA: TGCGCCAGCAGGGACAGGCGCGAGCAGTACTTC; CDR3 protein: CASRDRREQYF
D gene: .; V gene: TRBV9; J gene: TRBJ2-5; clone size: .; CDR3 DNA: TGTGCCAGCAGCGTAACTCCTGTCGGGGGAACGGAGACCCAGTACTTC; CDR3 protein: CASSVTPVGGTETQYF
D gene: .; V gene: TRBV5-1; J gene: TRBJ2-7; clone size: few; CDR3 DNA: TGCGCCAGCAGCTTGGCTCGAGACTACGAGCAGTACTTC; CDR3 protein: CASSLARDYEQYF
D gene: .; V gene: TRBV9; J gene: TRBJ2-2; clone size: few; CDR3 DNA: TGTGCCAGCAGCGTAGATTCGCCCGGGGAGCTGTTTTTT; CDR3 protein: CASSVDSPGELFF
D gene: .; V gene: TRBV12-3/TRBV12-4; J gene: TRBJ2-7; clone size: few; CDR3 DNA: TGTGCCAGCAGGACGACACCATCCCTCTCCTACGAGCAGTACTTC; CDR3 protein: CASRTTPSLSYEQYF
D gene: TRBD1; V gene: TRBV4-3; J gene: TRBJ2-1; clone size: .; CDR3 DNA: TGCGCCAGCAGCCAGGCGGTAAGGGACAGGGGCAACGATGAGCAGTTCTTC; CDR3 protein: CASSQAVRDRGNDEQFF
D gene: TRBD2; V gene: TRBV6-2/TRBV6-3; J gene: TRBJ2-7; clone size: few; CDR3 DNA: TGTGCCAGCAGTTCGCGCGGGAGCTCCTACAATGAGCAGTACTTC; CDR3 protein: CASSSRGSSYNEQYF
D gene: TRBD1; V gene: TRBV7-2; J gene: TRBJ2-1; clone size: once; CDR3 DNA: TGTGCCACCACCAGACAGGGATACTACAATGAGCAGTTCTTC; CDR3 protein: CATTRQGYYNEQFF